A single T cell receptor beta chain is shown here with its context. These data originate in a study of blood T cell repertoires in COVID-19. Overall study: Acute and convalescent COVID-19 samples came from the United States, Italy and Spain. Sample material is recorded as cDNA or gDNA derived from T cells, B-cell-depleted T cells, or PBMCs.

Per the study methods: Counts of nucleated cells, estimated from reference gene primer amplification, were obtained. Only in-frame clones appear in the TCRdb table, and some are missing; sequencing was by immunoSEQ multiplex PCR. For V, J and clone size, that table is used; D and trimming come from the DNA. The sample shows tens of thousands of clones, more than 75% of them seen only once. Germline CDR1 reads SGDLS; CDR2 reads YYNGEE. V dropped 4 bases and J dropped 3; count of bases not matched to a gene: 4. This CDR3 has 14 residues. Sequencing was done on a sample of peripheral blood. The genes are TRBV9 and TRBJ1-3, with TRBD1 identical over 7 bases. The TCR was taken from a woman of 80 years or more with acute or convalescent COVID-19. DNA for the CDR3: TGTGCCAGCAGCCCACAGGGGTTTGGAAACACCATATATTTT. This gives the protein CASSPQGFGNTIYF. Looking up the rest from reference TRBV9 and TRBJ1-3 gives the full variable domain: DSGVTQTPKHLITATGQRVTLRCSPRSGDLSVYWYQQSLDQGLQFLIQYYNGEERAKGNILERFSAQQFPDLHSELNLSSLELGDSALYFCASSPQGFGNTIYFGEGSWLTVV.